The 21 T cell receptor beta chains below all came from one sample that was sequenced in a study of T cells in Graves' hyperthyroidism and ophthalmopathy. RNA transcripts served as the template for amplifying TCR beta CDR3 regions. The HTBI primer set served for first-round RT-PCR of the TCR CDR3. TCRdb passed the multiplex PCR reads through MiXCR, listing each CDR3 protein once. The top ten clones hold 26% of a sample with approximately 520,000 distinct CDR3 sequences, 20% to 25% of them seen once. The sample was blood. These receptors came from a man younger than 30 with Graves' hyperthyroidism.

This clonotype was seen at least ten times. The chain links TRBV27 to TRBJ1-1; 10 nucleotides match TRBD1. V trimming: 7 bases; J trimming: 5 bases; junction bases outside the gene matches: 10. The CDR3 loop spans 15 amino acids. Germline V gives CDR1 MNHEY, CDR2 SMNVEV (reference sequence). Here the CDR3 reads CASTNLGQGGTEAFF. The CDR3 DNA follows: TGTGCCAGCACCAACCTCGGACAGGGGGGTACTGAAGCTTTCTTT.

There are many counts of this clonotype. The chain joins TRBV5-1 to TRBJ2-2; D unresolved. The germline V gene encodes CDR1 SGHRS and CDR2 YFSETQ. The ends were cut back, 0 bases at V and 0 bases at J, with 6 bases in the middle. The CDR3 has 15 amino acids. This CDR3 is CASSLASANTGELFF. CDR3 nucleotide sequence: TGCGCCAGCAGCTTGGCGTCAGCGAACACCGGGGAGCTGTTTTTT.

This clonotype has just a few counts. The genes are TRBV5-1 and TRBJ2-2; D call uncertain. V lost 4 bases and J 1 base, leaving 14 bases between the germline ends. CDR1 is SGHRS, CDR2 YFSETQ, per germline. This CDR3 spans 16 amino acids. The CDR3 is CASSLASGLNTGELFF. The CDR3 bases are TGCGCCAGCAGCCTCGCATCAGGTTTGAACACCGGGGAGCTGTTTTTT.

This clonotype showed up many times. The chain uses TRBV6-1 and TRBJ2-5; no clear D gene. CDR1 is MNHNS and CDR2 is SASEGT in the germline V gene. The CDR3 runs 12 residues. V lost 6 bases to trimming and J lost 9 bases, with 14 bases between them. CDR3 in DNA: TGTGCCAGCAGCTCCCTCGGACGCGCCCAGTACTTC. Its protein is CASSSLGRAQYF.

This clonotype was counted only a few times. The DNA of the CDR3 is TGTGCCAGTAAACTTGGGGTTGGGGTCTATGGCTACACCTTC. Translated, it gives CASKLGVGVYGYTF. The gene calls are TRBV6-1 and TRBJ1-2; D is undetermined. Germline values: CDR1 MNHNS, CDR2 SASEGT. The CDR3 sequence is 14 residues long. V was cut by 9 bases and J by 4 bases, with 18 bases left in between.

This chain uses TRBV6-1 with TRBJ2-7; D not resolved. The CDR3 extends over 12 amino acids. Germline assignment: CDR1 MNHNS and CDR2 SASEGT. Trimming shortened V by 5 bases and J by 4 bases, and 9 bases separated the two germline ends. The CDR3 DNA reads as TGTGCCAGCAGTCCAGACATGTACGAGCAGTACTTC. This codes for CASSPDMYEQYF.

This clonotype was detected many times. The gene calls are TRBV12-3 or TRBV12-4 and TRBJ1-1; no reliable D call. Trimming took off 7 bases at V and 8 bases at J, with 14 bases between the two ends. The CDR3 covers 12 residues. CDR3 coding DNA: TGTGCCAGCAACTTTGGGGTACAGGAAGCTTTCTTT. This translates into CASNFGVQEAFF.

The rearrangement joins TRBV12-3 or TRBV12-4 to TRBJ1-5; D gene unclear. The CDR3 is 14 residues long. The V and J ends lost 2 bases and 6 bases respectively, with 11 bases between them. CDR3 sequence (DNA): TGTGCCAGCAGTTTAAAGGGTTTTCGTCAGCCCCAGCATTTT. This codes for CASSLKGFRQPQHF.

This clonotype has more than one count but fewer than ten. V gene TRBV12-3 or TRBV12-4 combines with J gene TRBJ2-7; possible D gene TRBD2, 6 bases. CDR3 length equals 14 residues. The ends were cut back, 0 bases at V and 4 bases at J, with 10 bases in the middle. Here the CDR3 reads CASSLAGEEYEQYF. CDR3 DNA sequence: TGTGCCAGCAGTTTAGCAGGGGAGGAATACGAGCAGTACTTC.

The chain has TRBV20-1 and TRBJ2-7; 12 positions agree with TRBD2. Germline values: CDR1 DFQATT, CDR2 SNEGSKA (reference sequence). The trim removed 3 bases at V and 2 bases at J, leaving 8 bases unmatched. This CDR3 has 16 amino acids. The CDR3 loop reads CSASRPGTSGPYEQYF. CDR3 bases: TGCAGTGCTAGCCGCCCTGGGACTAGCGGGCCCTACGAGCAGTACTTC.

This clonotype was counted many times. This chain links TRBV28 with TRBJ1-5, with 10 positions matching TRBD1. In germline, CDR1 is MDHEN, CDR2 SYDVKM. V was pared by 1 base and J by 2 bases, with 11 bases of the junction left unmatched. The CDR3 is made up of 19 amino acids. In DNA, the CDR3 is TGTGCCAGCAGTTTATTAGGACAGGGGGGTCAAATGGGCAATCAGCCCCAGCATTTT. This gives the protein CASSLLGQGGQMGNQPQHF.

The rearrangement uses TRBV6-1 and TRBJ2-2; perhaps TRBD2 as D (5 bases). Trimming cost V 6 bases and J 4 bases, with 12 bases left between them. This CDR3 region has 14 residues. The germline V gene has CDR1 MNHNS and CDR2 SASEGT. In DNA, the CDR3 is TGTGCCAGCAGAGTCCTAGCTTTCACCGGGGAGCTGTTTTTT. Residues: CASRVLAFTGELFF.

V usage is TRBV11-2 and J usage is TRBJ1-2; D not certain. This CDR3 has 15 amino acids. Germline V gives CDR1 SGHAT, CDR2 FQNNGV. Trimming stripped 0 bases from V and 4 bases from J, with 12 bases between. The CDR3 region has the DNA TGTGCCAGCAGCTTAGAGGAGGGAGTAAGCTATGGCTACACCTTC. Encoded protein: CASSLEEGVSYGYTF.

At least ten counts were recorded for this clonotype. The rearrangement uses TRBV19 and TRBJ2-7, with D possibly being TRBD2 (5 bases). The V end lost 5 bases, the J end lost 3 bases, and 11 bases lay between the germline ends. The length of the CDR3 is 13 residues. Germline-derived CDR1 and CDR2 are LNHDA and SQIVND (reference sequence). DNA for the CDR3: TGTGCCAGTAGTCCCGGACTGATCTACGAGCAGTACTTC. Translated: CASSPGLIYEQYF. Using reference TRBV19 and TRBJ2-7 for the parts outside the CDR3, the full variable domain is DGGITQSPKYLFRKEGQNVTLSCEQNLNHDAMYWYRQDPGQGLRLIYYSQIVNDFQKGDIAEGYSVSREKKESFPLTVTSAQKNPTAFYLCASSPGLIYEQYFGPGTRLTVT.

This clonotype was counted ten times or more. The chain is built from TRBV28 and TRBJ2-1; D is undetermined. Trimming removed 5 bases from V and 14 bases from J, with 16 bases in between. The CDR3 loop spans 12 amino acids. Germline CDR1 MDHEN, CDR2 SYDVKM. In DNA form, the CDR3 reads TGTGCCAGCAGTACCCTTAATAACGAGGAGTTCTTC. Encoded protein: CASSTLNNEEFF.

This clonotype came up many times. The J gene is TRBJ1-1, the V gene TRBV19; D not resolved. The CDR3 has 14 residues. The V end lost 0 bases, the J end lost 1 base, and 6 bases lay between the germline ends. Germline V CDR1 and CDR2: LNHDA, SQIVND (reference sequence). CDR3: CASSIEDWNTEAFF. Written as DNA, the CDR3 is TGTGCCAGTAGTATAGAAGATTGGAACACTGAAGCTTTCTTT.

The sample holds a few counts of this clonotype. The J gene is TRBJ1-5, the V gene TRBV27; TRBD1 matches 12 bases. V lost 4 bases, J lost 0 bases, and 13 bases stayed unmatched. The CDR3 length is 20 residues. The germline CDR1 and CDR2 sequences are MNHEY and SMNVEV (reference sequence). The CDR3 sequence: CASSSGTGGDSSYSNQPQHF. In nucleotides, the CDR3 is TGTGCCAGCAGTTCCGGGACAGGGGGCGATTCTAGTTATAGCAATCAGCCCCAGCATTTT.

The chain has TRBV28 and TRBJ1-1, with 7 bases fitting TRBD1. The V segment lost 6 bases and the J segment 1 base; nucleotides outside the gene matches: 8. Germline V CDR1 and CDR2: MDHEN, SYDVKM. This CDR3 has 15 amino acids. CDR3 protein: CASSFDRDGNTEAFF. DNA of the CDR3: TGTGCCAGCAGCTTCGACAGGGATGGGAACACTGAAGCTTTCTTT.

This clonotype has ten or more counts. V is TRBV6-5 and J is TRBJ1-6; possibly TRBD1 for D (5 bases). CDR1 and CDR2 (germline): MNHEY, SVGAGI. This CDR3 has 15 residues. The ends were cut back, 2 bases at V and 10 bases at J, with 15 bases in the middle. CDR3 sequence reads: CASSYRQGEISPLHF. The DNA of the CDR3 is TGTGCCAGCAGTTACCGGCAGGGCGAAATCTCACCCCTCCACTTT.

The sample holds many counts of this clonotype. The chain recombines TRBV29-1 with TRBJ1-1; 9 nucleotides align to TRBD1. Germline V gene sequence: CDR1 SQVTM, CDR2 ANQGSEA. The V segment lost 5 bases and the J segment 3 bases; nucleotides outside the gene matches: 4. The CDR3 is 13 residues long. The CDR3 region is CSVRGQGYTEAFF. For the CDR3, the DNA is TGCAGCGTTCGTGGACAGGGGTACACTGAAGCTTTCTTT.

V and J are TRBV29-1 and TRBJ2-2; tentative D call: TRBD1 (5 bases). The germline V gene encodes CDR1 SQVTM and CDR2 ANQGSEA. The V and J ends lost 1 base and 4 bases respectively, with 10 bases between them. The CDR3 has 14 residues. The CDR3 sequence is CSVEGRGGTGELFF. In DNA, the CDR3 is TGCAGCGTTGAAGGAAGGGGTGGCACCGGGGAGCTGTTTTTT.